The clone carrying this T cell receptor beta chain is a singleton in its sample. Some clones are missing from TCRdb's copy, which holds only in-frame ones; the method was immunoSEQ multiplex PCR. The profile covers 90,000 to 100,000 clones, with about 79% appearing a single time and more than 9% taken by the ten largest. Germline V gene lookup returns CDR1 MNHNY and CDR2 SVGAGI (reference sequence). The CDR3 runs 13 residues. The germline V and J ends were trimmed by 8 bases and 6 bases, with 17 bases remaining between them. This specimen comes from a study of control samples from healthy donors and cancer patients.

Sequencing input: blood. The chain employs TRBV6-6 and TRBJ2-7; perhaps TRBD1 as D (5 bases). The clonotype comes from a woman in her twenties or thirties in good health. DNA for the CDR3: TGTGCCAGCGTCTCAACAGGATCGGGCGAGCAGTACTTC. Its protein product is CASVSTGSGEQYF.